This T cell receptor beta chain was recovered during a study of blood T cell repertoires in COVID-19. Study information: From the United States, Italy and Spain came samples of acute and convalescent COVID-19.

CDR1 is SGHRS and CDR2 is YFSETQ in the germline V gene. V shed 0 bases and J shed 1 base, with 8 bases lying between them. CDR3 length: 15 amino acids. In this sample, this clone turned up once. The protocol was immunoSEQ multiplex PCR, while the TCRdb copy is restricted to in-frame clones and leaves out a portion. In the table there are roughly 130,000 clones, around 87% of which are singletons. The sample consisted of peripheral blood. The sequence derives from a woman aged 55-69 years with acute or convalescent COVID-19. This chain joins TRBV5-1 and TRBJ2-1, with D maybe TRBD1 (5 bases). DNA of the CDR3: TGCGCCAGCAGCTTGGGGGGCGTTTCCTACAATGAGCAGTTCTTC. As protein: CASSLGGVSYNEQFF.